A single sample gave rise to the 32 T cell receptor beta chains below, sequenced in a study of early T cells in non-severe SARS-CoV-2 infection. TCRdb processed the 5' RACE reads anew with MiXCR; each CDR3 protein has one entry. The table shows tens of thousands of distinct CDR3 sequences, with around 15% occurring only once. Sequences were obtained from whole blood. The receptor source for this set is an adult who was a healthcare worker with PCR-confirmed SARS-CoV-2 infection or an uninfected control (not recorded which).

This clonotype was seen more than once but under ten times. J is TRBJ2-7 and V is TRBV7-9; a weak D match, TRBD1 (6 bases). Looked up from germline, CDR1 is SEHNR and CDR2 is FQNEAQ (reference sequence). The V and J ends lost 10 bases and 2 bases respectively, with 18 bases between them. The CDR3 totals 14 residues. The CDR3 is CATSDRTATYEQYF. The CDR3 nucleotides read TGTGCCACCTCCGACAGGACAGCAACCTACGAGCAGTACTTC.

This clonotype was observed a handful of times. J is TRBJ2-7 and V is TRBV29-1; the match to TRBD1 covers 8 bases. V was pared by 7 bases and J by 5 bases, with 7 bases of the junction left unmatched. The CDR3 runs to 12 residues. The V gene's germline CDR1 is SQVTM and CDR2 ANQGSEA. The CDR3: CSGQGAIDEQYF. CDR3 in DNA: TGCAGCGGGCAGGGGGCTATCGACGAGCAGTACTTC.

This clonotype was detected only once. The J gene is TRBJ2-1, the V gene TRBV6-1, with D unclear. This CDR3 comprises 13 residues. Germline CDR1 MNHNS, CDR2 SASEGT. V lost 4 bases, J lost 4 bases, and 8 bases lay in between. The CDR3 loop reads CASSVPRYNEQFF. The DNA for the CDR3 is TGTGCCAGCAGTGTCCCGCGATACAATGAGCAGTTCTTC.

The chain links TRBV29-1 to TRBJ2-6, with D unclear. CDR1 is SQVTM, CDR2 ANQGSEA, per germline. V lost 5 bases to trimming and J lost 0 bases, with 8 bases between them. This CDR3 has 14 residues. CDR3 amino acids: CSVKGYSGANVLTF. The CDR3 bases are TGCAGCGTTAAGGGATACTCTGGGGCCAACGTCCTGACTTTC. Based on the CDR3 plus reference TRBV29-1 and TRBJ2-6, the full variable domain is SAVISQKPSRDICQRGTSLTIQCQVDSQVTMMFWYRQQPGQSLTLIATANQGSEATYESGFVIDKFPISRPNLTFSTLTVSNMSPEDSSIYLCSVKGYSGANVLTFGAGSRLTVL.

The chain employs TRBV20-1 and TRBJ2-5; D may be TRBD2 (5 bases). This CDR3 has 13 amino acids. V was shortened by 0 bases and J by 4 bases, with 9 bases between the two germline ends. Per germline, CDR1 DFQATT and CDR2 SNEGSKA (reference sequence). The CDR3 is CSARDGNIETQYF. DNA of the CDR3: TGCAGTGCTAGAGACGGGAATATAGAGACCCAGTACTTC.

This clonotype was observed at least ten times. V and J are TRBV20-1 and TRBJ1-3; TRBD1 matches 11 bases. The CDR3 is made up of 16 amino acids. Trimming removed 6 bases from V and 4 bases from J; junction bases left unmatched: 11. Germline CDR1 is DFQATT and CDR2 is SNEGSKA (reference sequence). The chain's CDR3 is CSARTGGLPRGNTIYF. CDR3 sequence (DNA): TGCAGTGCCAGGACAGGGGGCCTCCCACGCGGAAACACCATATATTTT.

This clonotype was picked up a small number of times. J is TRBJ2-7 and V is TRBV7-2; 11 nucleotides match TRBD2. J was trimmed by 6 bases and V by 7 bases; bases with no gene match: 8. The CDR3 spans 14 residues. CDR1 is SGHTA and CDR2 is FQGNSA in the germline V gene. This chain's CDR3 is CASTMTSGVPEQYF. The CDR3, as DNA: TGTGCCAGCACAATGACTAGCGGGGTCCCCGAGCAGTACTTC.

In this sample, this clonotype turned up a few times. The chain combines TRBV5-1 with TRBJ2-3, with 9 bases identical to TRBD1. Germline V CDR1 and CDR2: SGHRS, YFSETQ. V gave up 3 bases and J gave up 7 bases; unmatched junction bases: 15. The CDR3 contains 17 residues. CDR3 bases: TGCGCCAGCAGCTCCCGGACAGGGGCGACTGCCGACCATACGCAGTATTTT. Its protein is CASSSRTGATADHTQYF.

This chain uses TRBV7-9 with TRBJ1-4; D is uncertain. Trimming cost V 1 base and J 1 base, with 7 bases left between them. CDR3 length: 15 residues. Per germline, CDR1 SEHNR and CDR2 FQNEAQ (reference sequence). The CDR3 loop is CASSLDLGTNEKLFF. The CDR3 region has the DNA TGTGCCAGCAGCTTAGATCTGGGAACTAATGAAAAACTGTTTTTT. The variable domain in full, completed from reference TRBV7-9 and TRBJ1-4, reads DTGVSQNPRHKITKRGQNVTFRCDPISEHNRLYWYRQTLGQGPEFLTYFQNEAQLEKSRLLSDRFSAERPKGSFSTLEIQRTEQGDSAMYLCASSLDLGTNEKLFFGSGTQLSVL.

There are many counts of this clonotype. The DNA for the CDR3 is TGTGCCAGCAGTTACTCGGGGGAGGGCCAGCCCCAGCATTTT. This encodes CASSYSGEGQPQHF. The chain couples TRBV6-6 to TRBJ1-5; perhaps TRBD1 as D (5 bases). Trimming took off 0 bases at V and 7 bases at J, with 10 bases between the two ends. CDR1 MNHNY and CDR2 SVGAGI come from the germline V gene (reference sequence). The CDR3 covers 14 residues.

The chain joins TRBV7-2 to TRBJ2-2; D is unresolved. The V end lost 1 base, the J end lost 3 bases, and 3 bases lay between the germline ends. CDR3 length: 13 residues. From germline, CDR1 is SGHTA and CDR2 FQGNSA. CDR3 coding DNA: TGTGCCAGCAGCTTAGTCCACACCGGGGAGCTGTTTTTT. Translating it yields CASSLVHTGELFF.

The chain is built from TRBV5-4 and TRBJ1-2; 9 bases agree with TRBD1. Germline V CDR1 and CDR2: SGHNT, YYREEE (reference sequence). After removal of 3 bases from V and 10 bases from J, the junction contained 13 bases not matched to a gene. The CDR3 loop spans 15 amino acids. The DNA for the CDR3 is TGTGCCAGCAGCTCCCCGGGAACAGGGGGCCTGGACTACACCTTC. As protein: CASSSPGTGGLDYTF. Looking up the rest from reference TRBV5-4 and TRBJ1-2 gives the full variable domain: ETGVTQSPTHLIKTRGQQVTLRCSSQSGHNTVSWYQQALGQGPQFIFQYYREEENGRGNFPPRFSGLQFPNYSSELNVNALELDDSALYLCASSSPGTGGLDYTFGSGTRLTVV.

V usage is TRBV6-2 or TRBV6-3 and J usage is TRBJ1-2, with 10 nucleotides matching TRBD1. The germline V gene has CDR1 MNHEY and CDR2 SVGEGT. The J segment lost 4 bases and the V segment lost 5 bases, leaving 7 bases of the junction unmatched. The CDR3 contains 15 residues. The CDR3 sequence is CASSAPGQGSYGYTF. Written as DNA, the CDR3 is TGTGCCAGCAGTGCTCCGGGACAGGGGAGCTATGGCTACACCTTC.

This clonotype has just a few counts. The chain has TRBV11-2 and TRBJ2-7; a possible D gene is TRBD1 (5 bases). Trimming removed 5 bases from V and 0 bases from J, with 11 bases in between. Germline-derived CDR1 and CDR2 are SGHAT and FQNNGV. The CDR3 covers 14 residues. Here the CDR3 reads CASSNRQSSYEQYF. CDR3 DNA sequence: TGTGCCAGCAGCAATCGACAGAGCTCCTACGAGCAGTACTTC.

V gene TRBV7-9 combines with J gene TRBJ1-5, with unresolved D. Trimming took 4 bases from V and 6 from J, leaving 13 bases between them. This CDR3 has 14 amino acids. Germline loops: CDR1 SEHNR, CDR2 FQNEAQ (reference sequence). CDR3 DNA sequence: TGTGCCAGCAGCTCCACCCTGGGGAGTCAGCCCCAGCATTTT. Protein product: CASSSTLGSQPQHF. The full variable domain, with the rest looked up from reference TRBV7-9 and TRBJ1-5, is DTGVSQNPRHKITKRGQNVTFRCDPISEHNRLYWYRQTLGQGPEFLTYFQNEAQLEKSRLLSDRFSAERPKGSFSTLEIQRTEQGDSAMYLCASSSTLGSQPQHFGDGTRLSIL.

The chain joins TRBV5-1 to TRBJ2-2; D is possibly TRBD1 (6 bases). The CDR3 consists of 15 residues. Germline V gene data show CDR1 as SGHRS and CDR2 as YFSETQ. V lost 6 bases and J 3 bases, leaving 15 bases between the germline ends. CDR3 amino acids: CASNPTGTDTGELFF. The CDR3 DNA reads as TGCGCCAGCAATCCAACAGGGACGGACACCGGGGAGCTGTTTTTT.

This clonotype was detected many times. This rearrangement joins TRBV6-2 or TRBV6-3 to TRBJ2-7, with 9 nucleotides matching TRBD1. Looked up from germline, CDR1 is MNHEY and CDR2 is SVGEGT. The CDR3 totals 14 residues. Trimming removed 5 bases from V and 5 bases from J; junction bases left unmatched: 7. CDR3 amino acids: CASSEGQGSDEQYF. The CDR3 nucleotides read TGTGCCAGCAGTGAGGGACAGGGATCCGACGAGCAGTACTTC.

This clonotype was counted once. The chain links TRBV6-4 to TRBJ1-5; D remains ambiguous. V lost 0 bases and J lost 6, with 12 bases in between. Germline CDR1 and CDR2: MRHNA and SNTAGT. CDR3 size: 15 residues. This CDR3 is CASSDSGGLGQPQHF. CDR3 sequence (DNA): TGTGCCAGCAGTGACTCAGGAGGGTTGGGTCAGCCCCAGCATTTT.

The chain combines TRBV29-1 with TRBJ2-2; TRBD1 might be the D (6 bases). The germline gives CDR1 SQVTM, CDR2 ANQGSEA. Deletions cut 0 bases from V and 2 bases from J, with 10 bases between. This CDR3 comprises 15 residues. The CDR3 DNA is TGCAGCGTTGAAGATCGGACAGCAAACACCGGGGAGCTGTTTTTT. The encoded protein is CSVEDRTANTGELFF.

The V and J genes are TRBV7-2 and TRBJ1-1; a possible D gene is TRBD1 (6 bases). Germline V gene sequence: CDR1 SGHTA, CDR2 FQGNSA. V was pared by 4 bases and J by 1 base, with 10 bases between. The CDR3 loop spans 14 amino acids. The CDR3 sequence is CASSSQGRNTEAFF. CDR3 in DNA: TGTGCCAGCAGCTCACAGGGAAGGAACACTGAAGCTTTCTTT.

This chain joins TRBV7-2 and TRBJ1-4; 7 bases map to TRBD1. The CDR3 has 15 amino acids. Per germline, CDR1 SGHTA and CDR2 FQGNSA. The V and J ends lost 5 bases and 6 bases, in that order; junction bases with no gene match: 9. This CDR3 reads CASSLWTGYDEKLFF. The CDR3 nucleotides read TGTGCCAGCAGCCTCTGGACAGGTTATGATGAAAAACTGTTTTTT.

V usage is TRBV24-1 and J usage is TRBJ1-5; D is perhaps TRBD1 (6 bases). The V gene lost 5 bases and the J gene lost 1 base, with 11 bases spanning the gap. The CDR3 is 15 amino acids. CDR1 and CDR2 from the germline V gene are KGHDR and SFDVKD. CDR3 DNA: TGTGCCACCAGTGGAGAGGGGGGAAGCAATCAGCCCCAGCATTTT. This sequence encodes CATSGEGGSNQPQHF.

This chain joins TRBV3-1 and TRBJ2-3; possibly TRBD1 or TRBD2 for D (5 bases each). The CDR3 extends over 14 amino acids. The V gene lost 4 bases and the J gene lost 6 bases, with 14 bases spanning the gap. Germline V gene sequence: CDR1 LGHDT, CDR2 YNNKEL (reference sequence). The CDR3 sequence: CASSPGTGGDTQYF. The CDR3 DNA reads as TGTGCCAGCAGCCCTGGGACCGGCGGCGATACGCAGTATTTT.

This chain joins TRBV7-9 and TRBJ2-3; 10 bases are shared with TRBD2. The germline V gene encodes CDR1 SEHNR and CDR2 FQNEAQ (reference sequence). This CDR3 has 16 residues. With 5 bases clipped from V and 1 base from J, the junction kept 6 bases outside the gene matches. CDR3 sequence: CASSSSGGPGTDTQYF. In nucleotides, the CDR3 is TGTGCCAGCAGCAGTAGCGGGGGGCCAGGCACAGATACGCAGTATTTT.

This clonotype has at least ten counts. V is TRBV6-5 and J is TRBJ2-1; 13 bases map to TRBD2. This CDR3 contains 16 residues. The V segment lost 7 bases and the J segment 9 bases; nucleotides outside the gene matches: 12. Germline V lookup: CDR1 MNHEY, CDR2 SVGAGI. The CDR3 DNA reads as TGTGCCAGCACCCCAGACAGACTAGCGGGGGGCAGTGAGCAGTTCTTC. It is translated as CASTPDRLAGGSEQFF.

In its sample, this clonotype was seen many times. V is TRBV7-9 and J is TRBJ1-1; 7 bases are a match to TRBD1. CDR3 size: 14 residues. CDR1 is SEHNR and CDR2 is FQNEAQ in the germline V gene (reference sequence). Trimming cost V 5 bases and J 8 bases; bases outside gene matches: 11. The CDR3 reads CASSLRGAGREAFF. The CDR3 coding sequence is TGTGCCAGCAGCCTCAGGGGGGCAGGGAGAGAAGCTTTCTTT. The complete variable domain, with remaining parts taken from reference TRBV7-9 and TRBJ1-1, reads DTGVSQNPRHKITKRGQNVTFRCDPISEHNRLYWYRQTLGQGPEFLTYFQNEAQLEKSRLLSDRFSAERPKGSFSTLEIQRTEQGDSAMYLCASSLRGAGREAFFGQGTRLTVV.

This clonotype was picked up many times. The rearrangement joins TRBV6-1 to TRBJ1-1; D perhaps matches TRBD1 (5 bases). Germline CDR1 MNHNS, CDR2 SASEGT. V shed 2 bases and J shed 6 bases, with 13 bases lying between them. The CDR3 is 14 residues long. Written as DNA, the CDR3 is TGTGCCAGCAGTGAAAGATGGGACCGGCCTGAAGCTTTCTTT. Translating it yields CASSERWDRPEAFF.

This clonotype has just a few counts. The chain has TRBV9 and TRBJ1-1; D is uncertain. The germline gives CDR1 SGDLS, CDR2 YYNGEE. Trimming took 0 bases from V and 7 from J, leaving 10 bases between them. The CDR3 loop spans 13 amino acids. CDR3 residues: CASSVATGSEAFF. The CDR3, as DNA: TGTGCCAGCAGCGTAGCTACGGGCAGTGAAGCTTTCTTT.

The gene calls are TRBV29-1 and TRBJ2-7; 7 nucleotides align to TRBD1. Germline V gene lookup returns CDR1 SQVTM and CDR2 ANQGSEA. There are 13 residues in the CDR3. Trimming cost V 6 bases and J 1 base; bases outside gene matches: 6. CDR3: CSVGDSLSYEQYF. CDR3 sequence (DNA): TGCAGCGTCGGGGACAGTCTTTCCTACGAGCAGTACTTC.

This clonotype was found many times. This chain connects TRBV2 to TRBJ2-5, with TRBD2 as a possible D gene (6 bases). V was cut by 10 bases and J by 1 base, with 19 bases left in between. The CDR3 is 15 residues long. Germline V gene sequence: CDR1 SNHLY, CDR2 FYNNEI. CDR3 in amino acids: CANPVTAGPQETQYF. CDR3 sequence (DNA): TGTGCCAACCCCGTGACAGCGGGCCCCCAAGAGACCCAGTACTTC.

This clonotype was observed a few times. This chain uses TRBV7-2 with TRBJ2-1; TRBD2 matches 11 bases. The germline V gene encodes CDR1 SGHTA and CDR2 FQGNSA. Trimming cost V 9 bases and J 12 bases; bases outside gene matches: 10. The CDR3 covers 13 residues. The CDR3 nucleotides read TGTGCCAGGACGGGATTAGCGGGGGGGTGGCAGTTCTTC. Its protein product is CARTGLAGGWQFF.

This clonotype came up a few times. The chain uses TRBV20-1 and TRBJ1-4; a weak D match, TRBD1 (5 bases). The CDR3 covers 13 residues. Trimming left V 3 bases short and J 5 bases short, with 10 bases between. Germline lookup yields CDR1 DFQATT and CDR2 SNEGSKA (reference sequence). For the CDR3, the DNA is TGCAGTGCTAGGGACCGGGGCAATGAAAAACTGTTTTTT. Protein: CSARDRGNEKLFF.